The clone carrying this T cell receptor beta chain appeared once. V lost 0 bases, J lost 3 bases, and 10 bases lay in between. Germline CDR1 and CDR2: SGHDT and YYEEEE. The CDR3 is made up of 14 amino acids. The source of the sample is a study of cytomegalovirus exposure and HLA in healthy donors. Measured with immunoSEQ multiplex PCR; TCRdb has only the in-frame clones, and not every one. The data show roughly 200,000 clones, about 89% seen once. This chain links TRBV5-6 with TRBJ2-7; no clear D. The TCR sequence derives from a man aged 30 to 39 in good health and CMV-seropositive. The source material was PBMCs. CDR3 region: CASSLEGLGYEQYF. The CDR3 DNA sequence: TGTGCCAGCAGCTTGGAAGGCCTAGGCTACGAGCAGTACTTC.